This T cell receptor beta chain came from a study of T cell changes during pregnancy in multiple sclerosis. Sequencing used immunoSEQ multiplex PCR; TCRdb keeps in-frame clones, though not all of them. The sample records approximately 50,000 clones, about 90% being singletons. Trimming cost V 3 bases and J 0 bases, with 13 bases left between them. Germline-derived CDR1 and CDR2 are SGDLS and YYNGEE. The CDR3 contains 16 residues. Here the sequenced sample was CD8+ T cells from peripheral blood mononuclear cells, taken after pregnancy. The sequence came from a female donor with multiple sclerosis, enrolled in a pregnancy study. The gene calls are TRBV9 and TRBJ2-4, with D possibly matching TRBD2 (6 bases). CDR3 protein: CASSGLPGLAKNIQYF. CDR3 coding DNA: TGTGCCAGCAGCGGCCTTCCGGGACTAGCCAAAAACATTCAGTACTTC.